This T cell receptor beta chain was sequenced during a study of metastatic and nonmetastatic thyroid tumors. Until they underwent thyroid surgery, no patient had received any treatment. With MiXCR, TCRdb called clones anew from the PCR reads. The table records about 5,500 clones, roughly 35% of them present only once. Sequencing used tumor tissue. The sequence was obtained from a male donor with papillary thyroid cancer or a benign thyroid nodule (not recorded which). Some clones in this sample may be carry-over from other donors' samples.

DNA for the CDR3: TGTGCCAGCAGCTCAGAACGCCTAGCCTACGAGCAGTACTTC. Residues: CASSSERLAYEQYF. The chain joins TRBV11-2 to TRBJ2-7; D is unclear. Germline CDR1 is SGHAT and CDR2 is FQNNGV. The CDR3 runs 14 residues. The V and J ends lost 4 bases and 2 bases respectively, with 12 bases between them.